One and the same sample provided the 3 T cell receptor beta chains below, sequenced in a study of identical twins. TCRdb re-derived calls from the 5' RACE reads in MiXCR, one entry per CDR3 protein. This table holds under 300,000 distinct CDR3 sequences, around 8.3% found once. These records were also assigned to another study, of yellow fever vaccine responses in identical twins.

Sequencing used CD8+ T cells sorted from blood. These receptors came from a woman under 30 in good health.

The chain couples TRBV4-1 to TRBJ1-2; 7 bases agree with TRBD1. V lost 1 base, J lost 6 bases, and 8 bases stayed unmatched. CDR1 and CDR2 from the germline V gene are MGHRA and YSYEKL. The CDR3 is 15 amino acids. CDR3 protein: CASSQVKGAEDGYTF. DNA of the CDR3: TGCGCCAGCAGCCAAGTTAAGGGGGCAGAAGATGGCTACACCTTC.

The V gene is TRBV7-2, the J gene TRBJ1-2; 8 nucleotides line up with TRBD1. V was pared by 5 bases and J by 1 base, with 9 bases of the junction left unmatched. This CDR3 has 16 amino acids. Germline loops: CDR1 SGHTA, CDR2 FQGNSA. The chain's CDR3 is CASSEWTGNINYGYTF. The DNA for the CDR3 is TGTGCCAGCAGCGAGTGGACAGGGAACATTAACTATGGCTACACCTTC.

The V call is TRBV24-1, the J call TRBJ2-1; 12 bases line up with TRBD1. Germline V CDR1 and CDR2: KGHDR, SFDVKD. The CDR3 is 15 amino acids. V gave up 3 bases and J gave up 8 bases; unmatched junction bases: 4. CDR3 region: CATSDRGQGADEQFF. The CDR3 DNA reads as TGTGCCACCAGTGATCGGGGACAGGGGGCGGATGAGCAGTTCTTC.